This T cell receptor beta chain was found in a study of blood T cell repertoires in COVID-19. Clones were sequenced by immunoSEQ multiplex PCR, and TCRdb holds only the in-frame ones, with some missing. The sample gives 93,000 or so clones, about 91% of which show up once; roughly 3.5% is in the top ten. The CDR3 extends over 14 amino acids. In germline, CDR1 is SNHLY, CDR2 FYNNEI. V gave up 7 bases and J gave up 6 bases, with 18 bases separating them. The chain joins TRBV2 to TRBJ1-1; perhaps TRBD1 as D (6 bases). The receptor's source is a human donor in a cohort sampled during active COVID-19. The sample comprised peripheral blood. The CDR3 sequence is CASTRDIRGAEAFF. Written as DNA, the CDR3 is TGTGCCAGCACTAGGGACATTCGGGGGGCTGAAGCTTTCTTT.